This T cell receptor (beta chain) was sequenced for a study of monozygotic twins with inflammatory bowel disease. Study-wide results and caveats: Healthy co-twins exceeded IBD patients in TCRbeta diversity as measured by inverse Simpson.

From whole blood, total RNA was isolated without any sorting of T cells. Germline values: CDR1 SGHRS, CDR2 YFSETQ. The CDR3 spans 15 residues. In preparing each TCR library, roughly 3,200 ng of total RNA was used. Each UMI, carrying a 6-nucleotide sample barcode, came from template switching. TCRdb re-called the 5' RACE reads, yielding one record per CDR3 amino acid sequence without DNA. This listing includes 300,000 to 350,000 distinct CDR3 sequences. Concerning this clonotype itself: Antigen specificity is unknown.

The receptor comes from a human donor with ulcerative colitis or Crohn's disease, or a healthy co-twin of an affected twin (not recorded which). The rearrangement joins TRBV5-1 to TRBJ2-7; TCRdb's assignment of TRBD1 cannot be checked, as there is no DNA. Sequenced: blood. CDR3 protein: CASRLGGGHSYEQYF. Based on the CDR3 plus reference TRBV5-1 and TRBJ2-7, the full variable domain is KAGVTQTPRYLIKTRGQQVTLSCSPISGHRSVSWYQQTPGQGLQFLFEYFSETQRNKGNFPGRFSGRQFSNSRSEMNVSTLELGDSALYLCASRLGGGHSYEQYFGPGTRLTVT.